The T cell receptor beta chain described here comes from a study of T cell responses to AZD1222 COVID-19 vaccine. At the level of the study: Second doses were pooled across both intervals (about 4 or about 12 weeks). Study-wide findings and caveats: The sample set comprised mostly white British donors with more females, and clonal diversity was possibly underestimated.

The germline gives CDR1 SGHDN, CDR2 FVKESK. V gave up 4 bases and J gave up 9 bases, with 16 bases separating them. The CDR3 has 14 amino acids. The repertoire was sequenced with immunoSEQ multiplex PCR; TCRdb's copy has only in-frame clones and lacks some. The repertoire holds about 180,000 clones, almost 90% seen once, with approximately 7.7% in the top ten. In the case of this clone: The antigen is not known.

The rearrangement uses TRBV14 and TRBJ1-3, with D unclear. The clonotype was recovered from an adult in good health. The specimen comprised peripheral blood, sampled on day 0 of AZD1222 vaccination. The CDR3 coding sequence is TGTGCCAGCAGCCTTGCCGGGCAGTATCGCACCATATATTTT. The encoded protein is CASSLAGQYRTIYF.